Shown below are 28 T cell receptor beta chains from a single sample sequenced in a study of CD8 T cells in Susac syndrome. Random hexamers primed reverse transcription of 0.5 to 1 ug RNA. TCRdb re-called the immunoSEQ multiplex PCR reads through MiXCR, storing one row per CDR3 protein. The sample includes 140,000 or so distinct CDR3 sequences, approximately 94% seen only once; the top ten take over 0.07%. The specimen was CD4+ T cells from PBMCs. All receptors derive from a human donor in good health.

The gene calls are TRBV29-1 and TRBJ1-1, with 7 bases matching TRBD1. CDR3 length: 11 amino acids. The V gene end was trimmed by 7 bases and the J gene end by 4 bases; junction bases not matched to a gene: 3. The V gene's germline CDR1 is SQVTM and CDR2 ANQGSEA. CDR3 sequence: CSAQGGTEAFF. CDR3 coding DNA: TGCAGCGCCCAGGGGGGCACTGAAGCTTTCTTT.

Worth noting for this clonotype: A junction end diverges from the germline sequence, so it may reflect a read error. CDR3 DNA: TGTGCCAGCAGCTTAAAAGCGGGAGGCGATATCTGCTTC. Amino acids: CASSLKAGGDICF. This rearrangement joins TRBV7-6 to TRBJ2-7; 9 bases are a match to TRBD2. Germline values: CDR1 SGHVS, CDR2 FNYEAQ. The CDR3 has 13 amino acids.

The CDR3 reads CASSQDPSGPGAKNIQYF. The CDR3 nucleotides are TGTGCCAGCAGCCAAGATCCTAGCGGTCCTGGAGCCAAAAACATTCAGTACTTC. This chain links TRBV3-1 with TRBJ2-4; 7 positions agree with TRBD2. Germline CDR1 and CDR2: LGHDT and YNNKEL (reference sequence). This CDR3 has 18 amino acids. V trimming: 0 bases; J trimming: 0 bases; junction bases outside the gene matches: 8. Supplemented by reference TRBV3-1 and TRBJ2-4, the full variable domain reads DTAVSQTPKYLVTQMGNDKSIKCEQNLGHDTMYWYKQDSKKFLKIMFSYNNKELIINETVPNRFSPKSPDKAHLNLHINSLELGDSAVYFCASSQDPSGPGAKNIQYFGAGTRLSVL.

This sequence joins TRBV30 and TRBJ1-2; TRBD1 matches at 8 bases. Looked up from germline, CDR1 is GTSNPN and CDR2 is SVGIG (reference sequence). This CDR3 has 13 amino acids. V lost 0 bases to trimming and J lost 6 bases; unmatched junction nucleotides: 3. CDR3 region: CAWSVGTGNGYTF. CDR3 sequence (DNA): TGTGCCTGGAGTGTAGGGACAGGCAATGGCTACACCTTC.

This rearrangement joins TRBV18 to TRBJ1-5; 9 nucleotides align to TRBD1. The V gene's germline CDR1 is KGHSH and CDR2 LQKENI. With 6 bases clipped from V and 3 bases from J, the junction kept 6 bases outside the gene matches. The CDR3 contains 15 residues. The CDR3 spells CASSPGQGNNQPQHF. The CDR3 region has the DNA TGTGCCAGCTCTCCCGGACAGGGGAACAATCAGCCCCAGCATTTT.

The chain recombines TRBV7-6 with TRBJ2-4; D gene ambiguous. V lost 7 bases, J lost 0 bases, and 19 bases lay in between. The CDR3 extends over 17 amino acids. CDR1 is SGHVS, CDR2 FNYEAQ, per germline. CDR3 DNA sequence: TGTGCCAGCACCTCCCCTTGGGAAGCCAAAGCCAAAAACATTCAGTACTTC. Protein: CASTSPWEAKAKNIQYF.

The V call is TRBV28, the J call TRBJ2-7, with a possible D match to TRBD2 (5 bases). Looked up from germline, CDR1 is MDHEN and CDR2 is SYDVKM. The CDR3 length is 12 residues. The V and J ends lost 8 bases and 1 base respectively, with 9 bases between them. CDR3 nucleotide sequence: TGTGCCAGCCAAACGGGGTCCTACGAGCAGTACTTC. Amino acids: CASQTGSYEQYF.

The V call is TRBV2, the J call TRBJ2-7; TRBD2 agrees at 10 bases. In germline, CDR1 is SNHLY, CDR2 FYNNEI. This CDR3 is built from 13 residues. The junction had 3 bases not matched to a gene; V was cut back by 10 bases and J by 0 bases. The CDR3, as DNA: TGTGCCACCACTAGCGGGGCCTCCTACGAGCAGTACTTC. It specifies CATTSGASYEQYF.

The rearrangement uses TRBV5-1 and TRBJ2-1; TRBD1 matches 8 bases. The CDR3 loop spans 15 amino acids. Trimming took 4 bases from V and 2 from J; bases not matched to a gene: 5. In germline, CDR1 is SGHRS, CDR2 YFSETQ. The CDR3 DNA sequence: TGCGCCAGCAGCGCCGGGACAGGAGCCTACAATGAGCAGTTCTTC. Translated, it gives CASSAGTGAYNEQFF.

The rearrangement uses TRBV28 and TRBJ2-4; D is possibly TRBD1 (5 bases). Looked up from germline, CDR1 is MDHEN and CDR2 is SYDVKM. The CDR3 has 15 amino acids. Trimming removed 3 bases at V and 1 base at J, with 10 bases between. This CDR3 is CASSFRGRAKNIQYF. CDR3 DNA sequence: TGTGCCAGCAGTTTTAGGGGTAGGGCCAAAAACATTCAGTACTTC.

This CDR3 is CASSSGRGGGSGEQYF. The CDR3 nucleotides read TGTGCCAGCAGTTCTGGCCGTGGAGGGGGATCAGGAGAGCAGTACTTC. The V gene is TRBV6-2 or TRBV6-3, the J gene TRBJ2-7; D may match TRBD1 or TRBD2 (6 bases each). The CDR3 sequence is 16 residues long. V gave up 4 bases and J gave up 7 bases, with 23 bases separating them. Germline V gene data show CDR1 as MNHEY and CDR2 as SVGEGT.

The chain carries TRBV6-6 and TRBJ2-6, with 7 bases matching TRBD1. V was clipped by 4 bases and J by 1 base; unmatched bases: 4. This CDR3 has 16 amino acids. Germline V gene data show CDR1 as MNHNY and CDR2 as SVGAGI (reference sequence). The chain's CDR3 is CASSSQQGSGANVLTF. The CDR3 nucleotides are TGTGCCAGCAGTTCCCAACAGGGGTCTGGGGCCAACGTCCTGACTTTC.

This chain uses TRBV20-1 with TRBJ2-7; weak D call: TRBD1 (6 bases). Trimming cost V 2 bases and J 9 bases, with 17 bases left between them. The germline V gene encodes CDR1 DFQATT and CDR2 SNEGSKA (reference sequence). The CDR3 spans 13 residues. This CDR3 reads CSARSSQGIGQYF. The CDR3, as DNA: TGCAGTGCTAGATCGAGTCAGGGGATCGGGCAGTACTTC.

The rearrangement links TRBV29-1 to TRBJ2-6, with TRBD2 matching 8 bases. CDR3 length: 14 amino acids. Germline V gene data show CDR1 as SQVTM and CDR2 as ANQGSEA. Trimming took 6 bases from V and 0 from J; bases not matched to a gene: 1. The CDR3 reads CSVGTSSGANVLTF. CDR3 in DNA: TGCAGCGTGGGGACTAGCTCTGGGGCCAACGTCCTGACTTTC.

This sequence joins TRBV12-3 or TRBV12-4 and TRBJ2-1; 7 bases are shared with TRBD2. V was pared by 3 bases and J by 9 bases, with 5 bases of the junction left unmatched. This CDR3 is 13 amino acids long. The CDR3 DNA reads as TGTGCCAGCAGTTTGGCGGGAGCGGCTGAGCAGTTCTTC. Translation gives CASSLAGAAEQFF.

V is TRBV7-3 and J is TRBJ2-7; no reliable D call. The V gene's germline CDR1 is SGHTA and CDR2 FQGTGA. The CDR3 covers 13 residues. Trimming took off 1 base at V and 0 bases at J, with 4 bases between the two ends. This CDR3 is CASSLNRSYEQYF. CDR3 in DNA: TGTGCCAGCAGCTTAAATCGCTCCTACGAGCAGTACTTC.

The rearrangement links TRBV18 to TRBJ2-7; the match to TRBD1 covers 8 bases. V shed 5 bases, J shed 5 bases, and the junction held 8 bases outside the gene matches. Per the germline V gene, CDR1 is KGHSH and CDR2 is LQKENI. The CDR3 length is 14 residues. CDR3: CASSTRTGINEQYF. The CDR3 DNA reads TGTGCCAGCTCAACCAGGACAGGGATAAACGAGCAGTACTTC.

The J gene is TRBJ1-5, the V gene TRBV6-1; D call uncertain. Germline-derived CDR1 and CDR2 are MNHNS and SASEGT. Between the trimmed V and J ends, which lost 7 bases and 4 bases, there was a span of 11 bases. The CDR3 has 13 amino acids. CDR3 DNA sequence: TGTGCCAGCACCGGCCTCGATAATCAGCCCCAGCATTTT. Translating gives CASTGLDNQPQHF.

The V gene is TRBV3-1, the J gene TRBJ1-1, with 8 bases identical to TRBD1. The V segment lost 3 bases and the J segment 5 bases; nucleotides outside the gene matches: 5. The CDR3 runs 14 residues. Germline V CDR1 and CDR2: LGHDT, YNNKEL (reference sequence). The CDR3 DNA follows: TGTGCCAGCAGCCACCTCGACAGGGGTACTGAAGCTTTCTTT. Its protein is CASSHLDRGTEAFF.

The V and J genes are TRBV29-1 and TRBJ2-7; D is perhaps TRBD2 (6 bases). The length of the CDR3 is 11 residues. V dropped 6 bases and J dropped 6 bases, with 12 bases sitting between them. The germline gives CDR1 SQVTM, CDR2 ANQGSEA. The chain's CDR3 is CSVLGGSEQYF. The CDR3 nucleotides are TGCAGCGTCCTGGGGGGATCCGAGCAGTACTTC.

The chain uses TRBV20-1 and TRBJ1-1; D ambiguous. The V end was cut by 1 base, the J end by 3 bases, with 15 bases between. Germline CDR1 DFQATT, CDR2 SNEGSKA (reference sequence). The CDR3 loop spans 15 amino acids. For the CDR3, the DNA is TGCAGTGCTAGAGTGGCGAGACTCTGGGACACTGAAGCTTTCTTT. It specifies CSARVARLWDTEAFF.

The chain carries TRBV7-9 and TRBJ2-2; a weak D match, TRBD2 (5 bases). V lost 7 bases to trimming and J lost 2 bases, with 14 bases between them. Per the germline V gene, CDR1 is SEHNR and CDR2 is FQNEAQ (reference sequence). The CDR3 sequence is 15 residues long. The CDR3 region has the DNA TGTGCCAGCAAGGGAGATCCCTATAACACCGGGGAGCTGTTTTTT. Its translation: CASKGDPYNTGELFF. Supplemented by reference TRBV7-9 and TRBJ2-2, the full variable domain reads DTGVSQNPRHKITKRGQNVTFRCDPISEHNRLYWYRQTLGQGPEFLTYFQNEAQLEKSRLLSDRFSAERPKGSFSTLEIQRTEQGDSAMYLCASKGDPYNTGELFFGEGSRLTVL.

The rearrangement joins TRBV20-1 to TRBJ1-2; D perhaps matches TRBD1 (5 bases). Trimming cost V 8 bases and J 0 bases, with 10 bases left between them. Germline values: CDR1 DFQATT, CDR2 SNEGSKA (reference sequence). The CDR3 is 12 residues long. The CDR3 is CSNRLTNYGYTF. The CDR3 coding sequence is TGCAGTAACAGGCTAACTAACTATGGCTACACCTTC.

In this sample, this clonotype turned up once. CDR3 sequence (DNA): TGTGCCAGCAGTTTATGGGGACTAGCGGGGCCCTCTGGGGCCAACGTCCTGACTTTC. It codes for CASSLWGLAGPSGANVLTF. The rearrangement joins TRBV28 to TRBJ2-6, with 13 nucleotides matching TRBD2. The V gene's germline CDR1 is MDHEN and CDR2 SYDVKM. The CDR3 extends over 19 amino acids. J was trimmed by 0 bases and V by 0 bases; bases with no gene match: 2.

This chain joins TRBV25-1 and TRBJ2-3, with 11 bases matching TRBD2. The CDR3 runs to 17 residues. V shed 6 bases, J shed 0 bases, and the junction held 8 bases outside the gene matches. Germline loops: CDR1 MGHDK, CDR2 SYGVNS. CDR3 nucleotide sequence: TGTGCCAGCAGCCTGCCCAGGACTAGCGGGAGCACAGATACGCAGTATTTT. Translated, it gives CASSLPRTSGSTDTQYF. The variable domain in full, with the rest retrieved from reference TRBV25-1 and TRBJ2-3, is EADIYQTPRYLVIGTGKKITLECSQTMGHDKMYWYQQDPGMELHLIHYSYGVNSTEKGDLSSESTVSRIRTEHFPLTLESARPSHTSQYLCASSLPRTSGSTDTQYFGPGTRLTVL.

This clonotype was seen only a few times. The chain employs TRBV18 and TRBJ1-1, with TRBD1 identical over 12 bases. V shed 5 bases, J shed 7 bases, and the junction held 5 bases outside the gene matches. The CDR3 contains 14 residues. Germline loops: CDR1 KGHSH, CDR2 LQKENI. CDR3 bases: TGTGCCAGCTCATGGGACAGGGGGCATTTTGAAGCTTTCTTT. Its protein is CASSWDRGHFEAFF.

In its sample, this clonotype was seen once. This chain joins TRBV7-9 and TRBJ2-3; the D gene is possibly TRBD2 (6 bases). The ends were cut back, 4 bases at V and 0 bases at J, with 17 bases in the middle. The CDR3 is 17 residues long. Germline-derived CDR1 and CDR2 are SEHNR and FQNEAQ (reference sequence). In nucleotides, the CDR3 is TGTGCCAGCAGCTCGTACGGGAGCCAGTCTAGCACAGATACGCAGTATTTT. This gives the protein CASSSYGSQSSTDTQYF.

The genes are TRBV2 and TRBJ2-1, with 10 bases aligning to TRBD1. This CDR3 has 18 amino acids. The J segment lost 2 bases and the V segment lost 0 bases, leaving 7 bases of the junction unmatched. The germline gives CDR1 SNHLY, CDR2 FYNNEI. CDR3 in amino acids: CASSEALGTGDTYNEQFF. The CDR3 coding sequence is TGTGCCAGCAGTGAAGCCCTCGGGACAGGGGACACCTACAATGAGCAGTTCTTC.